The 11 T cell receptor beta chains below all came from one sample that was sequenced in a study of technical replicates of blood from several donors. TCRdb keeps only in-frame clones here, not all; method: immunoSEQ multiplex PCR. This sample has around 61,000 clones, with 95% to 98% found just once. Input material: T cells isolated from PBMCs. These receptors were taken from a human donor in good health.

The chain employs TRBV9 and TRBJ1-5; D is unresolved. The CDR3 is made up of 14 amino acids. The V gene lost 0 bases and the J gene lost 3 bases, with 7 bases spanning the gap. CDR1 and CDR2 from the germline V gene are SGDLS and YYNGEE. The CDR3 reads CASSVGGNNQPQHF. The CDR3 DNA sequence: TGTGCCAGCAGCGTAGGAGGTAACAATCAGCCCCAGCATTTT.

The V and J genes are TRBV6-1 and TRBJ2-1; the D gene is possibly TRBD2 (6 bases). V lost 8 bases to trimming and J lost 10 bases, with 18 bases between them. Germline lookup yields CDR1 MNHNS and CDR2 SASEGT. The CDR3 totals 13 residues. CDR3 in DNA: TGTGCCAGCCCTAGAACGGACTATAGGGAGCAGTTCTTC. Protein sequence: CASPRTDYREQFF.

The V call is TRBV9, the J call TRBJ2-7; D is possibly TRBD1 (6 bases). In germline, CDR1 is SGDLS, CDR2 YYNGEE. Trimming cost V 0 bases and J 7 bases, with 14 bases left between them. This CDR3 spans 14 amino acids. CDR3 DNA: TGTGCCAGCAGCGTAGGTGGGGGCCGTCTTGAGCAGTACTTC. Translated: CASSVGGGRLEQYF.

The chain couples TRBV6-1 to TRBJ2-5; possibly TRBD2 for D (6 bases). This CDR3 is built from 15 residues. CDR1 MNHNS and CDR2 SASEGT come from the germline V gene. V was shortened by 4 bases and J by 5 bases, with 17 bases between the two germline ends. CDR3 sequence reads: CASSAGAGHWETQYF. CDR3 DNA: TGTGCCAGCAGTGCTGGAGCGGGCCATTGGGAGACCCAGTACTTC.

The genes are TRBV19 and TRBJ1-1; D possibly corresponds to TRBD1 (5 bases). V lost 5 bases and J lost 1, with 14 bases in between. The CDR3 length is 15 residues. The germline CDR1 and CDR2 sequences are LNHDA and SQIVND (reference sequence). This CDR3 reads CASSAGGATNTEAFF. The CDR3 bases are TGTGCCAGTAGTGCCGGAGGGGCCACGAACACTGAAGCTTTCTTT.

J is TRBJ2-5 and V is TRBV11-1; 10 positions agree with TRBD2. The CDR3 spans 15 residues. Trimming cost V 3 bases and J 2 bases; bases outside gene matches: 3. Germline lookup yields CDR1 SGHAT and CDR2 FQDESV (reference sequence). Here the CDR3 DNA reads TGTGCCAGCAGCTTCCTGACTAGCGGGCAAGAGACCCAGTACTTC. Amino acid sequence: CASSFLTSGQETQYF.

The chain is built from TRBV5-8 and TRBJ2-5, with a weak D call TRBD1 (6 bases). V lost 4 bases and J 0 bases, leaving 16 bases between the germline ends. Germline values: CDR1 SGHTS, CDR2 YDEGEE. The CDR3 totals 16 residues. CDR3 sequence reads: CASSPRTEGYQETQYF. The DNA for the CDR3 is TGTGCCAGCAGCCCGCGGACAGAGGGGTACCAAGAGACCCAGTACTTC.

In DNA form, the CDR3 reads TGTGCCAGCAGCCAAGAAAGGGACAGAACATATGGCTACACCTTC. It codes for CASSQERDRTYGYTF. The chain carries TRBV4-2 and TRBJ1-2, with 7 positions matching TRBD1. This CDR3 spans 15 amino acids. Germline values: CDR1 LGHNA, CDR2 YNFKEQ. Trimming at V came to 0 bases and at J to 5 bases, leaving 6 bases not matched to a gene.

J is TRBJ2-7 and V is TRBV7-9; the match to TRBD1 covers 8 bases. J lost 2 bases, V lost 5 bases, and 11 bases had no gene match. The CDR3 runs to 16 residues. Germline V gives CDR1 SEHNR, CDR2 FQNEAQ (reference sequence). In nucleotides, the CDR3 is TGTGCCAGCAGCCCACCAGGGGGCCGAGGAACCTACGAGCAGTACTTC. Amino acid sequence: CASSPPGGRGTYEQYF.

This chain connects TRBV4-1 to TRBJ2-1; D might be TRBD1 (6 bases). The CDR3 length is 16 residues. V was pared by 3 bases and J by 6 bases, with 18 bases between. Germline V gene lookup returns CDR1 MGHRA and CDR2 YSYEKL. The CDR3 DNA reads TGCGCCAGCAGCCAGGGGGCCTCTCTCCTGGGCAATGAGCAGTTCTTC. It translates to CASSQGASLLGNEQFF.

V usage is TRBV11-3 and J usage is TRBJ2-3; tentatively, D is TRBD2 (5 bases). CDR3 size: 17 residues. The germline V gene encodes CDR1 SGHNT and CDR2 YENEEA. The ends were cut back, 1 base at V and 0 bases at J, with 14 bases in the middle. The CDR3 DNA follows: TGTGCCAGCAGCTTAGGGGCCGATGGCGGGAGCACAGATACGCAGTATTTT. Translated, it gives CASSLGADGGSTDTQYF.